This TCR beta chain was sequenced for a study of blood T cell repertoires in COVID-19. The overall study: Sources were T cells, B-cell-depleted T cells, or PBMCs; the material itself was cDNA or gDNA.

Adults between roughly 18 and 89 years of age took part from 20 to 25 US areas. Assay: immunoSEQ multiplex PCR; the TCRdb copy retains only in-frame clones and omits some. The repertoire holds fewer than 350,000 clones, roughly 93% seen once, with 2.3% in the top ten. CDR3 length: 15 amino acids. Trimming took 5 bases from V and 6 from J; bases not matched to a gene: 10. Germline V CDR1 and CDR2: SGHTA, FQGNSA. The sequencing sample was made of PBMCs or T cells enriched from blood (not recorded which). The TCR originated in a woman in her thirties or forties with acute COVID-19. This chain connects TRBV7-2 to TRBJ2-1, with 7 bases lining up with TRBD2. CDR3 sequence: CASSRGAGGGNEQFF. In DNA, the CDR3 is TGTGCCAGCAGCCGGGGCGCTGGGGGGGGCAATGAGCAGTTCTTC. The full variable domain, completed using reference TRBV7-2 and TRBJ2-1, is GAGVSQSPSNKVTEKGKDVELRCDPISGHTALYWYRQSLGQGLEFLIYFQGNSAPDKSGLPSDRFSAERTGGSVSTLTIQRTQQEDSAVYLCASSRGAGGGNEQFFGPGTRLTVL.